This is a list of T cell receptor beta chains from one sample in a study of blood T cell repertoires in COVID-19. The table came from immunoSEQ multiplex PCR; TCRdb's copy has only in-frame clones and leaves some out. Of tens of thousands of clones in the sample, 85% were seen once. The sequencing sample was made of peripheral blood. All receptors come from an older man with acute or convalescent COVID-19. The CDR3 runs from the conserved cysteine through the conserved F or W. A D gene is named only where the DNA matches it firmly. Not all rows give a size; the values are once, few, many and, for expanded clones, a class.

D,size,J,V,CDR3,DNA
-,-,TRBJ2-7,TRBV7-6,CASSLKAGRSYEQYF,TGTGCCAGCAGCTTAAAGGCAGGCCGCTCCTACGAGCAGTACTTC
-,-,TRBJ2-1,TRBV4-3,CASSQKVSGSYNEQFF,TGCGCCAGCAGCCAAAAGGTTAGCGGATCCTACAATGAGCAGTTCTTC
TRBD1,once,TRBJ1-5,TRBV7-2,CASSLVTGGLNNQPQHF,TGTGCCAGCAGCTTGGTCACAGGGGGGCTAAACAATCAGCCCCAGCATTTT
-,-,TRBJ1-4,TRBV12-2,CASRLRPDDRRSINEKLFF,TGTGCAAGTCGCTTAAGGCCGGATGACAGGAGATCAATTAATGAAAAACTGTTTTTT
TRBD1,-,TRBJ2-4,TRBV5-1,CASSSLDRAALAKNIQYF,TGCGCCAGCAGCTCGCTGGACAGGGCTGCTCTGGCCAAAAACATTCAGTACTTC
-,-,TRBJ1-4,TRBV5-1,CASSLDGNEKLFF,TGCGCCAGCAGCCTGGACGGTAATGAAAAACTGTTTTTT
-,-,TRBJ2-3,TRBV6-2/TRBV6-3,CASSSPSIRGTDTQYF,TGTGCCAGCAGCAGTCCTAGCATCCGGGGCACAGATACGCAGTATTTT
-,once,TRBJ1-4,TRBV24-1,CATSDATEDSNEKLFF,TGTGCCACCAGTGACGCGACTGAGGACTCTAATGAAAAACTGTTTTTT
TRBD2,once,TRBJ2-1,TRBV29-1,CSVIAGRDDNEQFF,TGCAGCGTTATAGCGGGAAGGGACGACAATGAGCAGTTCTTC
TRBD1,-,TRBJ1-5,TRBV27,CASSQGQAQPQHF,TGTGCCAGCAGTCAAGGACAGGCCCAGCCCCAGCATTTT
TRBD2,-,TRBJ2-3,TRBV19,CASRTSGGPDTQYF,TGTGCCAGTAGGACTAGCGGGGGCCCCGATACGCAGTATTTT
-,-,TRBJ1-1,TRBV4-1,CASSHTTGGAFF,TGCGCCAGCAGCCATACTACAGGCGGAGCTTTCTTT
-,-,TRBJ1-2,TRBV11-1,CASSPDRPNYGYTF,TGTGCCAGCAGTCCCGACAGGCCTAACTATGGCTACACCTTC
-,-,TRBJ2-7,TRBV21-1,CASSKVASGFPYEQYF,TGTGCCAGCAGCAAAGTGGCTAGCGGATTTCCCTACGAGCAGTACTTC
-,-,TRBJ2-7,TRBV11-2,CASSLTQRNSYEQYF,TGTGCCAGCAGCTTAACCCAGCGGAACTCCTACGAGCAGTACTTC
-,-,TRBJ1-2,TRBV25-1,CASSALTDLNYGYTF,TGTGCCAGCAGTGCCTTGACAGACCTTAACTATGGCTACACCTTC
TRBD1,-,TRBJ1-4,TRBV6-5,CASSPWTGQIEKLFF,TGTGCCAGCAGTCCGTGGACAGGGCAGATTGAAAAACTGTTTTTT
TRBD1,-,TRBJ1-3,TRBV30,CAWSTGGTGNTIYF,TGTGCCTGGAGTACAGGGGGCACTGGAAACACCATATATTTT
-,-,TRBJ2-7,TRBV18,CASSLTAGPYEQYF,TGTGCCAGCTCACTTACGGCAGGGCCCTACGAGCAGTACTTC
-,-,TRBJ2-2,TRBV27,CASSHMTGTGELFF,TGTGCCAGCAGTCACATGACAGGAACCGGGGAGCTGTTTTTT
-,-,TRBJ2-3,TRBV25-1,CASSRGLDADTQYF,TGTGCCAGCAGTAGGGGGTTAGATGCCGATACGCAGTATTTT
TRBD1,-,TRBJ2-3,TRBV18,CASSEGQGGTTDTQYF,TGTGCCAGCTCCGAGGGACAGGGAGGGACCACAGATACGCAGTATTTT
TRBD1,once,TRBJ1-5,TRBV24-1,CATSDSGTGLNQPQHF,TGTGCCACCAGTGACTCCGGGACAGGACTCAATCAGCCCCAGCATTTT